This T cell receptor beta chain was identified during a study of naive and memory T cell subsets (dated by TCRdb to 2016 to 2017). Notes on the research overall: Sorted naive and memory T cell subsets from peripheral blood were analyzed in the study using a UMI-based, open-source pipeline for TCR alpha and beta sequencing. The functional CMV T cell responses agreed completely with IgG serology results. RNA was DNase-treated and reverse transcribed with TCR constant-region primers, mostly using SuperScript III. The research as a whole found: The repertoire findings for the naive and memory subsets could not be validated, as no ground truth was available. TCR abundance followed a power law with an exponent that was different for naive and memory subsets but consistent across the three individuals. Following error correction, more than 95% of naive TCR sequences occurred only once, which made naive abundance distributions much steeper than those of memory subsets. RNA-based TCR counts may be affected by expression changes linked to T cell activation and differentiation. In both CD4 and CD8 cells, the Gini index increased while Shannon and inverse Simpson diversity decreased from naive through CM, EM and EMRA. Clonotypes were defined as single alpha or beta chain sequences, not paired alpha/beta receptors. A few larger clonotypes were found in naive repertoires, especially CD8, and these larger clonotypes were possibly memory cells re-expressing CD45RA.

As for this clonotype: Its antigen remains unidentified. Base qualities are not at hand, and no much larger clone is one base apart.

The receptor library was made with UMI-ligation and nested PCR. The beta constant-region primer was an equimolar mix of two oligonucleotides covering both TRBC1 and TRBC2. Four rounds of PCR, combining the SP2 primer with nested alpha and beta constant-region primers, were used to amplify the ligated cDNA. A single-stranded oligonucleotide carrying the SP2 primer and a 12-nucleotide UMI was ligated to the 3' end of the cDNA by T4 RNA ligase 1. The ligation reaction was kept at 16 degrees C for about 20-25 hours. PCR2 was typically performed as a SYBR Green qPCR and was stopped at a predetermined threshold so that over-amplification was prevented. Agencourt AMPure XP magnetic beads were used for all purifications after the first. Libraries were quantified by Qubit and checked on a TapeStation, with a main peak expected near 650 bp. Pooled libraries were sequenced on an Illumina MiSeq with v2 2x251 paired-end kits, typically giving 1-2 million reads per sample. Each sample was pooled at 4 nM, and roughly 5-7% PhiX was included to help cluster recognition. Processing in the source paper ran as follows. V and J genes were assigned to Demultiplexor-processed FASTQ reads by Decombinator through tag matching, with a single base-pair mismatch being allowed. Collapsinator used UMIs to correct both sequencing errors and frequency errors arising from PCR heterogeneity. TCRs were translated and CDR3s were extracted from the conserved cysteine to the FGXG phenylalanine by CDR3Translator, with non-productive sequences being flagged. Gini, Shannon entropy and inverse Simpson indices were calculated on repertoires that had been subsampled to equal numbers of UMI-defined TCRs. Within the linear range, a power law was fitted by maximum likelihood to the distributions of clonotype abundance. Similar UMI counts, unique TCR numbers and clonal distributions were obtained with the pipeline and with MIGEC on one naive CD8 sample. In one analysis, naive TCRs that were also found in any memory subset of the same donor were excluded from the naive repertoire. The repertoires were searched for approximately 7,000 CMV-associated CDR3 sequences that had been compiled from VDJdb and a published dataset. TCRdb's own reprocessing of the public reads used fastp at Q25 and MiXCR and kept productive beta chains. Each record represents a unique CDR3 protein, reported with the most common genes and DNA among its rows. What appears here as the V and J calls and clone size reflects TCRdb's work, not the paper's. For this sample the table gives some 110,000 distinct CDR3 sequences, of which around 13% were detected only once. The top ten constitute around 3% of the sample.

From the second PCR step onward, the TCR alpha chain libraries and the TCR beta chain libraries were amplified separately. The CMV status of each donor was determined by measuring IFNgamma production from CD4+ T cells after fresh PBMCs had been stimulated overnight with CMV viral lysate. CD4 T cells were positively selected using Miltenyi beads, after which CD8 T cells were positively selected from the CD4-negative fraction. After staining for CD3, CD4, CD8, CD45RA, CD27 and a live/dead dye, cells were sorted on a BD Aria II into four subsets based on CD45RA and CD27. Three healthy volunteers provided blood, and the blood of each volunteer was split into CD4 and CD8 T cells and then into four differentiation subsets. Around 110 ml of peripheral blood was collected from each donor, and PBMC were isolated by Ficoll-Paque PLUS density-gradient centrifugation. Sorted cells were lysed in RLT buffer, and RNA was extracted with a Qiagen RNeasy kit and stored at -80°C.

The germline V gene supplies CDR1 SGHDN and CDR2 FVKESK. V is pruned by 4 bases and J by 6 bases, leaving 4 bases of the junction without a gene match. The CDR3 spans 14 residues, from the cysteine through the phenylalanine. Only the CDR3 portion is preserved as DNA: 42 bases, with reading frame beginning at the first base. The chain is made from TRBV14 and TRBJ2-7; 12 junctional bases match TRBD2. The sample consisted of naive CD8+ T cells from blood. The cell subset or site label for this specimen denotes: naive T cells, CD45RA high CD27+. The sequence derives from a human donor in good health. The nucleotide sequence reads TGTGCCAGCAGCCCCCTACTAGCGGGAGGCGAGCAGTACTTC. Translated, it reads CASSPLLAGGEQYF. The variable domain in full, with residues beyond the CDR3 obtained from the reference TRBV14 and TRBJ2-7 genes, is EAGVTQFPSHSVIEKGQTVTLRCDPISGHDNLYWYRRVMGKEIKFLLHFVKESKQDESGMPNNRFLAERTGGTYSTLKVQPAELEDSGVYFCASSPLLAGGEQYFGPGTRLTVT.